This TCR beta chain was captured by sequencing in a study of monozygotic twins with inflammatory bowel disease. Study outcomes and limitations: Especially where disease activity was present, IBD patients had fewer clonotypes in common with others than healthy twins did.

Notes on this clonotype: Antigen: not known.

Using the 5' RACE reads, TCRdb records one entry per CDR3 protein without DNA. Its table lists about 110,000 distinct CDR3 sequences. This CDR3 region has 14 residues. Germline CDR1 and CDR2: DFQATT and SNEGSKA (reference sequence). This receptor was identified in a human donor with ulcerative colitis or Crohn's disease, or a healthy co-twin of an affected twin (not recorded which). The chain employs TRBV20-1 and TRBJ2-3; TCRdb's assignment of TRBD1 cannot be checked, as there is no DNA. Sequencing was done on a sample of blood. The CDR3 is CSGIERGWADTQYF.